Sequencing of this T cell receptor (beta chain) was carried out in a study of blood T cells in healthy people across ages. Those donating, healthy Caucasian individuals from Russia, were aged roughly 6 to 100. A J-beta primer mix and a sample-barcoded 5' primer were used in a second PCR of about 7 to 12 cycles. TCRdb fed the 5' RACE reads into MiXCR, producing one record per CDR3 protein. Of 1.4 million to 1.5 million distinct CDR3 sequences in the sample, approximately 42% were seen once. The study, taken as a whole, reports: TCR beta diversity was tightly associated with the proportion of naive T cells.

Trimming took off 9 bases at V and 5 bases at J, with 16 bases between the two ends. This CDR3 spans 13 amino acids. CDR1 LGHNA and CDR2 YNFKEQ come from the germline V gene. This clonotype appeared a few times. What it recognizes is unknown. The source is a young woman in good health. The sequenced material came from blood. The chain links TRBV4-2 to TRBJ1-1, with D perhaps TRBD1 (5 bases). The CDR3 region is CASSGGKRTEAFF. DNA of the CDR3: TGTGCCAGTAGTGGGGGGAAGCGGACTGAAGCTTTCTTT.